This TCR beta chain was captured by sequencing in a study of T cells expressing NK-cell markers. Study context: The authors derived TCR beta repertoires from sorted CD3+CD56+NKG2C+, CD3+CD56+NKG2C- and CD3+CD56-NKG2C+ T cells. General study points: In a few donors, these clonotypes also led the CD3+CD56-NKG2C+ fraction. In roughly six donors, dominant NKG2C+ clonotypes were about 1.0-7.5% of CD8+ T cells.

Template switching by 5'RACE with UMIs generated the TCR beta cDNA. TCRdb reprocessed the 5' RACE reads and reports one entry per CDR3 protein, with no DNA. Here the sample table reports 500,000 or so distinct CDR3 sequences. Of note for this clonotype: The antigen is not known.

The germline V gene encodes CDR1 MNHEY and CDR2 SVGAGI. The CDR3 contains 15 residues. The V and J genes are TRBV6-5 and TRBJ2-2; TCRdb's D call of TRBD1 is untestable without DNA. This clonotype originated in a man aged 18 to 30 in good health. Sequencing input: blood T cells: a sorted CD56 or NKG2C T cell subset, CD4+ or CD8+ T cells, or bulk PBMC T cells (not recorded which). CDR3: CASSPWTGDTGELFF.